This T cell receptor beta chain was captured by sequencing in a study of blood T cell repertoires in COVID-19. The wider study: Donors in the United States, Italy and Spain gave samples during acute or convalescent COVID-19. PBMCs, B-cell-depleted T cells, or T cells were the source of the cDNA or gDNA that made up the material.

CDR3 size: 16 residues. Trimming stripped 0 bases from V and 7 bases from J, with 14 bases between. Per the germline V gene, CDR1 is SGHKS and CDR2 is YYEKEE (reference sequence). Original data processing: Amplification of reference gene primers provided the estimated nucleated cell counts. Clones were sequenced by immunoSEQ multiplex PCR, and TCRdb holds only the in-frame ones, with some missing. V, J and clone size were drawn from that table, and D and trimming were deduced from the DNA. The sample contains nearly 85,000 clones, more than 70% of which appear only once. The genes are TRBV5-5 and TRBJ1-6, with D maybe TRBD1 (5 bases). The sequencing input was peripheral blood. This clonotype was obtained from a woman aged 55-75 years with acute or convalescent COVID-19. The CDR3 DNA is TGTGCCAGCAGCTTGGAAGGGCGGGGACGGAATTCACCCCTCCACTTT. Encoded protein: CASSLEGRGRNSPLHF.